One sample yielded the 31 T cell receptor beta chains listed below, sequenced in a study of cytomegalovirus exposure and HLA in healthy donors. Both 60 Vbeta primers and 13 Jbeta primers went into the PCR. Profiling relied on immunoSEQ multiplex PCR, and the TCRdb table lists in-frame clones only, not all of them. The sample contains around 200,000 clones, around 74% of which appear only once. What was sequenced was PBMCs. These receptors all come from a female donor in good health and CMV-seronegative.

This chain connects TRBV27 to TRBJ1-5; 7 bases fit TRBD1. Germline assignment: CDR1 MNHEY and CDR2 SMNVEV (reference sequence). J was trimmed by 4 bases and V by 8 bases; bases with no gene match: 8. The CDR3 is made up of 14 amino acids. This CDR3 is CASRTGGPNQPQHF. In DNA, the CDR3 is TGTGCCAGCCGGACAGGAGGGCCAAATCAGCCCCAGCATTTT.

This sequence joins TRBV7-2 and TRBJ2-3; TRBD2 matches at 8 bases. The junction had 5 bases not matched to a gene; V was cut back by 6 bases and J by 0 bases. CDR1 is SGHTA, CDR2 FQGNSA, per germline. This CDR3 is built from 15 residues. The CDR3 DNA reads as TGTGCCAGCAGACAACCTAGCGGGAGCACAGATACGCAGTATTTT. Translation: CASRQPSGSTDTQYF.

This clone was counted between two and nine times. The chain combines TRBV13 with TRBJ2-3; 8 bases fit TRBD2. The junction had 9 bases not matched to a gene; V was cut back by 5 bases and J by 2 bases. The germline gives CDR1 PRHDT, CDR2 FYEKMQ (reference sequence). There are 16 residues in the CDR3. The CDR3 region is CASSAWTSHNTDTQYF. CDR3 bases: TGTGCCAGCAGCGCATGGACTAGCCATAACACAGATACGCAGTATTTT.

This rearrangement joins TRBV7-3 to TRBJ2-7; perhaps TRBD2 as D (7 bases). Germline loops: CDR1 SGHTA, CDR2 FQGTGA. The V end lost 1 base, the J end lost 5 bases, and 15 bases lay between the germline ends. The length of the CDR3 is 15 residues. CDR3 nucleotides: TGTGCCAGCAGCTTAATGCCAGGGGAGGGTCACGAGCAGTACTTC. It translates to CASSLMPGEGHEQYF. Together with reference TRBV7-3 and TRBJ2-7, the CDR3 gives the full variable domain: GAGVSQTPSNKVTEKGKYVELRCDPISGHTALYWYRQSLGQGPEFLIYFQGTGAADDSGLPNDRFFAVRPEGSVSTLKIQRTERGDSAVYLCASSLMPGEGHEQYFGPGTRLTVT.

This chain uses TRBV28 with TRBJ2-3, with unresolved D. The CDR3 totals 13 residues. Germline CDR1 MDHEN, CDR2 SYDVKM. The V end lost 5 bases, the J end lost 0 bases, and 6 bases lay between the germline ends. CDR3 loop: CASSITSTDTQYF. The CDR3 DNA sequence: TGTGCCAGCAGTATAACTAGCACAGATACGCAGTATTTT.

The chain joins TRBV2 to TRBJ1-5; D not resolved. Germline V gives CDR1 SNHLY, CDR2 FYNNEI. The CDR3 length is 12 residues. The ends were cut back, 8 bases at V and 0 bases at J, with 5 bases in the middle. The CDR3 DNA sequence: TGTGCCAGCCGGGATAGCAATCAGCCCCAGCATTTT. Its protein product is CASRDSNQPQHF.

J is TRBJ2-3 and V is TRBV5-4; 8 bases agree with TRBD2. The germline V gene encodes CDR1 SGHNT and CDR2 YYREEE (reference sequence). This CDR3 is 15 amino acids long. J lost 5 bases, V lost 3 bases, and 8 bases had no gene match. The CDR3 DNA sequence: TGTGCCAGCAGCTCCAAGCGGGGGCGTAAAGATACGCAGTATTTT. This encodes CASSSKRGRKDTQYF.

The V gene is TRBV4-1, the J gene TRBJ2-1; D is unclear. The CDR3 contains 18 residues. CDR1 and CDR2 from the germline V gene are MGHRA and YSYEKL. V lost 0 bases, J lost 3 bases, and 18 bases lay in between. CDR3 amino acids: CASSQDLNQRQDYNEQFF. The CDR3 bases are TGCGCCAGCAGCCAAGACCTGAACCAGAGACAAGACTACAATGAGCAGTTCTTC.

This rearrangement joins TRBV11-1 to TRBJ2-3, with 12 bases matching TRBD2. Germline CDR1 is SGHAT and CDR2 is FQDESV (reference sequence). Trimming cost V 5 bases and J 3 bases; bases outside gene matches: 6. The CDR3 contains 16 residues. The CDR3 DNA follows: TGTGCCAGCAGCCGACTAGCGGGGGAGACAACAGATACGCAGTATTTT. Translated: CASSRLAGETTDTQYF.

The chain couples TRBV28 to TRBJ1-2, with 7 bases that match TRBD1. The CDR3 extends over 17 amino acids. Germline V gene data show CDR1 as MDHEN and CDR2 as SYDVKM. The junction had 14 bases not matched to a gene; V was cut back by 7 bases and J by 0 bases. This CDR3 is CASTLSPGGLANYGYTF. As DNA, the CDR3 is TGTGCCAGCACCCTCTCCCCAGGGGGGCTGGCTAACTATGGCTACACCTTC.

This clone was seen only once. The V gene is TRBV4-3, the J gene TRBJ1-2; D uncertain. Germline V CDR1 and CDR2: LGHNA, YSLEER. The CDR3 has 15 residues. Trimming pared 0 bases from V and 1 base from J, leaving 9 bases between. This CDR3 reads CASSQDPGGNYGYTF. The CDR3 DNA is TGCGCCAGCAGCCAAGATCCAGGTGGTAACTATGGCTACACCTTC.

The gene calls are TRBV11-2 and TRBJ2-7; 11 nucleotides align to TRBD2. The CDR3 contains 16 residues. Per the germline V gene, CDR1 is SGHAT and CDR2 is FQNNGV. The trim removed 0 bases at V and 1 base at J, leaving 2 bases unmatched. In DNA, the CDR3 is TGTGCCAGCAGCTTAGATCGACTAGCGGGGTCCTACGAGCAGTACTTC. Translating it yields CASSLDRLAGSYEQYF.

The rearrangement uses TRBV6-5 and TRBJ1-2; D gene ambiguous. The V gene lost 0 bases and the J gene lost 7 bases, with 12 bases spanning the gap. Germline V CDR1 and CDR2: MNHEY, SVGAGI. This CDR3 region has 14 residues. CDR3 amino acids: CASSYSAPGSGYTF. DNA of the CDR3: TGTGCCAGCAGTTACTCGGCACCAGGCAGTGGCTACACCTTC.

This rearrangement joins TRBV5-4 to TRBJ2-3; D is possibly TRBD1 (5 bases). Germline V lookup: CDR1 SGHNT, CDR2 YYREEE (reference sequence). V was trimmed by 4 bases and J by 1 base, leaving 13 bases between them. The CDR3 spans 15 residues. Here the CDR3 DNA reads TGTGCCAGCAGCCCGACCCAGGGCCGCACAGATACGCAGTATTTT. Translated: CASSPTQGRTDTQYF.

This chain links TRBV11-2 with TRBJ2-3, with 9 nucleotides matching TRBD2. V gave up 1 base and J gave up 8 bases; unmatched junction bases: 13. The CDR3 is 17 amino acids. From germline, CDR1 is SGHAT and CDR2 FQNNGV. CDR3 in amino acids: CASSLAISAGGLGTQYF. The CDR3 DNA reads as TGTGCCAGCAGCTTAGCGATCTCGGCGGGGGGGCTCGGTACGCAGTATTTT.

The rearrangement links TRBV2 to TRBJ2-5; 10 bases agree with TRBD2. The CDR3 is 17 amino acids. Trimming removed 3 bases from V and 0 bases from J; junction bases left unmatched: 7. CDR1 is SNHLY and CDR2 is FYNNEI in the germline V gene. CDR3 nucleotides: TGTGCCAGCAGTGAGCTAGCGGGGGCCCTAAACCAAGAGACCCAGTACTTC. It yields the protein CASSELAGALNQETQYF.

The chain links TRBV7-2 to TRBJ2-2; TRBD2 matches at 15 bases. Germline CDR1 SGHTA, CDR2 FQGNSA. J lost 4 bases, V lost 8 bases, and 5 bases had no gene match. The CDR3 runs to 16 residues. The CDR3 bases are TGTGCCAGCGGGACTAGCGGGGGGCCGAGCACCGGGGAGCTGTTTTTT. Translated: CASGTSGGPSTGELFF.

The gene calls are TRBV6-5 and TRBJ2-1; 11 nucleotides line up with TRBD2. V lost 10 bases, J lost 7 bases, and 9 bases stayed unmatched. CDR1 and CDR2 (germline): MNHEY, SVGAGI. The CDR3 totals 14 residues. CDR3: CATLTSGRGNEQFF. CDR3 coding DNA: TGTGCCACACTAACTAGCGGGAGAGGGAATGAGCAGTTCTTC.

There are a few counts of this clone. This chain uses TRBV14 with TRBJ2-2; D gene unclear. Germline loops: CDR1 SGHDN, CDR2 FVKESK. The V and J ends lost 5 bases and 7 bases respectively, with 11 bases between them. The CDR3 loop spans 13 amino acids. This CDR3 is CASSVTIGGELFF. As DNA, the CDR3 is TGTGCCAGCAGCGTGACAATCGGCGGGGAGCTGTTTTTT. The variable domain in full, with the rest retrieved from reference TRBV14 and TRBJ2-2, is EAGVTQFPSHSVIEKGQTVTLRCDPISGHDNLYWYRRVMGKEIKFLLHFVKESKQDESGMPNNRFLAERTGGTYSTLKVQPAELEDSGVYFCASSVTIGGELFFGEGSRLTVL.

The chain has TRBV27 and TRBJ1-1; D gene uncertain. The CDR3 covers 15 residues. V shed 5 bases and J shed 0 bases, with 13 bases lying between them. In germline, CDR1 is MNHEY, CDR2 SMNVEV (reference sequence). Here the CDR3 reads CASSSWGGMNTEAFF. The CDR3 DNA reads TGTGCCAGCAGTAGTTGGGGAGGGATGAACACTGAAGCTTTCTTT.

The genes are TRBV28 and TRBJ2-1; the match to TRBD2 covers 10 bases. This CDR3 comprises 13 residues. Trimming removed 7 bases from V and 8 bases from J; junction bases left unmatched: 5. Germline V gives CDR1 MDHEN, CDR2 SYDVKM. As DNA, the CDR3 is TGTGCCAGCATAGCGGGGGGCCGGGATGAGCAGTTCTTC. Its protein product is CASIAGGRDEQFF.

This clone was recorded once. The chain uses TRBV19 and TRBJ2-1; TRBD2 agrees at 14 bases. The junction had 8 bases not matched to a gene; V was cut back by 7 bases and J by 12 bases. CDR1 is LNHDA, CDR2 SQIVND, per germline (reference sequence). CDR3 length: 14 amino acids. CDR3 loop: CASMGLAGAGTQFF. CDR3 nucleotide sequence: TGTGCCAGTATGGGACTAGCGGGAGCCGGGACGCAGTTCTTC.

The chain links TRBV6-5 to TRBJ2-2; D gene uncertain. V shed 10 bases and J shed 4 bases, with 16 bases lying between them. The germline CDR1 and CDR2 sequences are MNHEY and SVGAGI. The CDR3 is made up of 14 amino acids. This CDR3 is CAIGDLFGTGELFF. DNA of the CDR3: TGTGCCATCGGAGACCTCTTCGGCACCGGGGAGCTGTTTTTT.

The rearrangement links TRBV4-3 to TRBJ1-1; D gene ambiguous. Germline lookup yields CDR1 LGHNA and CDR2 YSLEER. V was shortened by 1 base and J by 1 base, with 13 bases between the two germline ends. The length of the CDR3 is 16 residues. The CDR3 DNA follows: TGCGCCAGCAGCCAAGTAATGAGGTCCTCGAACACTGAAGCTTTCTTT. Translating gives CASSQVMRSSNTEAFF.

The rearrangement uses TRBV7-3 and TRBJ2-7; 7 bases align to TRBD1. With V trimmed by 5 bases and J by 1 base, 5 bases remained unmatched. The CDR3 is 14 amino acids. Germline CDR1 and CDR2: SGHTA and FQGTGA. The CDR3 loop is CASSEGAASYEQYF. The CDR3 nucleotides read TGTGCCAGCAGCGAGGGGGCGGCTTCCTACGAGCAGTACTTC.

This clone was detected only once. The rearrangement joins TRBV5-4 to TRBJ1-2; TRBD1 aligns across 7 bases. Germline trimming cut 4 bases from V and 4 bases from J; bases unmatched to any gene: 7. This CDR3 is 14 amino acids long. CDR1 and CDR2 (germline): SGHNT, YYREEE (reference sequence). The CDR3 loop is CASSPRGTAYGYTF. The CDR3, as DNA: TGTGCCAGCAGCCCCCGCGGGACAGCCTATGGCTACACCTTC.

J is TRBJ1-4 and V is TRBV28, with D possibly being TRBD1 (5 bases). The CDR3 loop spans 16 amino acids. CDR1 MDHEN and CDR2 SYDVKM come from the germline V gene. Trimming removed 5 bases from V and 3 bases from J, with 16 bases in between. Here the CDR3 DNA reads TGTGCCAGCAGTGGACGAGGCGGGACGGCTAATGAAAAACTGTTTTTT. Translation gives CASSGRGGTANEKLFF.

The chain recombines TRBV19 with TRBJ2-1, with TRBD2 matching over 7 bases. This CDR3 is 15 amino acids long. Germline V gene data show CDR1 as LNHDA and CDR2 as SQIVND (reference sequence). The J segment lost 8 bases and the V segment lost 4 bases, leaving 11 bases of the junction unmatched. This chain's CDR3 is CASSTPEAGLHEQFF. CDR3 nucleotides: TGTGCCAGTAGTACCCCCGAAGCGGGACTCCATGAGCAGTTCTTC.

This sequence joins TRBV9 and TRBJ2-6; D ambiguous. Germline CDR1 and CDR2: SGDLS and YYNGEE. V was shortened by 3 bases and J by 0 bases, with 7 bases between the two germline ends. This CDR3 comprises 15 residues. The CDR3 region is CASSAQFSGANVLTF. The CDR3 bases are TGTGCCAGCAGCGCCCAATTCTCTGGGGCCAACGTCCTGACTTTC.

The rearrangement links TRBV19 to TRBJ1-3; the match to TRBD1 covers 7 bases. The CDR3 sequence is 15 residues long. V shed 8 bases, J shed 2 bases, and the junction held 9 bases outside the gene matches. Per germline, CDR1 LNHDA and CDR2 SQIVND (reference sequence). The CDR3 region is CASSRLGTAGNTIYF. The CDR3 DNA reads TGTGCCAGTTCCCGGTTAGGGACAGCTGGAAACACCATATATTTT.

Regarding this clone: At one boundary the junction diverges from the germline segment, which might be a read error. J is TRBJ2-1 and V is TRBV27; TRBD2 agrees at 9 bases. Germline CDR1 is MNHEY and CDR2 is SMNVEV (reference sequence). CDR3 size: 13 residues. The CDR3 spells CASSLLAGDEEIF. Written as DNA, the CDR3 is TGTGCCAGCAGTTTGTTAGCGGGAGATGAAGAAATCTTC.